A selection of T cell receptor beta chains follows, all from one sample in a study of response to subunit inactivated influenza vaccine. TCRdb re-derived calls from the RT-PCR reads in MiXCR, one entry per CDR3 protein. The sample yields fewer than 550,000 distinct CDR3 sequences, 25% seen once. Specimen: CD4+ T cells sorted from PBMCs, collected roughly 5 days after vaccination. Receptor source: a man in his fifties who received an inactivated influenza vaccine. The CDR3 runs from the conserved cysteine through the conserved F or W. The D gene is left open where the match is weak. Not every row has a clone size; where given, it reads once, few, many or a size class.

d_gene	len	j_gene	v_gene	abundance	CDR3nt	CDR3aa
.	14	TRBJ2-5	TRBV29-1	.	TGCAGCGGGGCCCTAACAGGCTACCAAGAGACCCAGTACTTC	CSGALTGYQETQYF
TRBD2	15	TRBJ2-3	TRBV12-3/TRBV12-4	.	TGTGCCAGCAGTGTCACTAGCGGATTCACAGATACGCAGTATTTT	CASSVTSGFTDTQYF
.	14	TRBJ2-7	TRBV6-1	.	TGTGCCAGCAGTCGCCGTTCAGGGGTATACGAGCAGTACTTC	CASSRRSGVYEQYF
TRBD2	17	TRBJ2-1	TRBV20-1	few	TGCAGTGCTAGCGGGCTAGCGGGGGCCAGCTCCTACAATGAGCAGTTCTTC	CSASGLAGASSYNEQFF
TRBD2	15	TRBJ2-1	TRBV5-1	.	TGCGCCAGCAGAAGACTAGCGGGAGAATACAATGAGCAGTTCTTC	CASRRLAGEYNEQFF
TRBD2	15	TRBJ2-1	TRBV5-1	few	TGCGCCAGCAGCCCCGCGCTAGCGGGAGAGAGTGAGCAGTTCTTC	CASSPALAGESEQFF
.	15	TRBJ2-7	TRBV20-1	.	TGCAGTGCTAGCCGCCCCCTAGCGACAGTCTACGAGCAGTACTTC	CSASRPLATVYEQYF
.	13	TRBJ1-1	TRBV6-5	.	TGTGCCAGCAGTTACTGGGACGGAGCTGAAGCTTTCTTT	CASSYWDGAEAFF
TRBD1	13	TRBJ1-2	TRBV28	few	TGTGCCAGCACGGGACAGGCTAACTATGGCTACACCTTC	CASTGQANYGYTF
TRBD2	17	TRBJ2-1	TRBV7-9	few	TGTGCCAGCAGCTTCGGACCTCTAGCGGGGACATACAATGAGCAGTTCTTC	CASSFGPLAGTYNEQFF
.	13	TRBJ2-7	TRBV4-2	once	TGTGCCAGCAGCCTCAAGAGCTCCTACGAGCAGTACTTC	CASSLKSSYEQYF
.	13	TRBJ2-4	TRBV10-3	.	TGTGCCATCAGAGATCCAGCCAAAAACATTCAGTACTTC	CAIRDPAKNIQYF
TRBD1	14	TRBJ1-2	TRBV29-1	few	TGCAGCGTTCTTGGGACAGGGAGGGACTATGGCTACACCTTC	CSVLGTGRDYGYTF
TRBD1	14	TRBJ2-5	TRBV7-6	.	TGTGCCAGCAGTAAAACAGGGGTGAGGGAGACCCAGTACTTC	CASSKTGVRETQYF
TRBD2	14	TRBJ2-2	TRBV5-1	.	TGCGCCAGTAGCGGGGGGTCGAACACCGGGGAGCTGTTTTTT	CASSGGSNTGELFF
TRBD1	15	TRBJ1-6	TRBV7-2	.	TGTGCCAGCAGCTTACAGGGGGAGATTCCTTCACCCCTCCACTTT	CASSLQGEIPSPLHF
.	13	TRBJ1-1	TRBV20-1	few	TGCAGTTCCGGTGAAGGATCGAACACTGAAGCTTTCTTT	CSSGEGSNTEAFF
TRBD2	16	TRBJ2-3	TRBV9	.	TGTGCCAGCAGCGTCCGGACTAGCGGTAGCACAGATACGCAGTATTTT	CASSVRTSGSTDTQYF
TRBD1	15	TRBJ2-7	TRBV20-1	.	TGCAGTGCTAGAGATCCACAGGGGGACCTATACGAGCAGTACTTC	CSARDPQGDLYEQYF
TRBD1	14	TRBJ2-1	TRBV5-1	once	TGCGCCAGCACGAGACAGGGGGCTGGGAATGAGCAGTTCTTC	CASTRQGAGNEQFF
.	14	TRBJ2-1	TRBV20-1	.	TGCAGTGCTAGAGGCGAATCCGGACTCCTCGAGCAGTTCTTC	CSARGESGLLEQFF
TRBD1	12	TRBJ2-7	TRBV29-1	few	TGCAGCGTTGCCGACAGGGGTGAGCGGCAGTACTTC	CSVADRGERQYF
.	13	TRBJ2-3	TRBV5-1	few	TGCGCCAGCAGGCGAGGAGAGGCAGATACGCAGTATTTT	CASRRGEADTQYF
.	14	TRBJ2-3	TRBV7-9	.	TGTGCCAGCAGCTTAGCCGAATACACAGATACGCAGTATTTT	CASSLAEYTDTQYF
TRBD2	17	TRBJ2-7	TRBV12-3/TRBV12-4	few	TGTGCCAGCAGTTTAAAATTTGATCTAGCGGGGGGGTCCGAGCAGTACTTC	CASSLKFDLAGGSEQYF
.	12	TRBJ2-1	TRBV2	.	TGTGCCAGCAGTGGAGGAAGCAATGAGCAGTTCTTC	CASSGGSNEQFF
.	13	TRBJ2-1	TRBV7-3	many	TGTGCCAGCAGCTTCGGGCCCGAGGATGAGCAGTTCTTC	CASSFGPEDEQFF
.	12	TRBJ2-3	TRBV10-3	.	TGTGCCATCAGTGAGGGGAGGGATACGCAGTATTTT	CAISEGRDTQYF
.	12	TRBJ2-2	TRBV12-3/TRBV12-4	few	TGTGCCAGCACTACCGGGGTGGGGGAGCTGTTTTTT	CASTTGVGELFF
.	15	TRBJ2-1	TRBV12-3/TRBV12-4	few	TGTGCCAGCAGTTATGACGGGGGCCCCGACAATGAGCAGTTCTTC	CASSYDGGPDNEQFF
.	16	TRBJ2-1	TRBV20-1	many	TGCAGTGCTAGAGAGTCGGCGGGACCCTCCTACAATGAGCAGTTCTTC	CSARESAGPSYNEQFF
.	16	TRBJ2-7	TRBV5-8	.	TGTGCCAGCAGCTTGGACTGGACGGGAGATACCTACGAGCAGTACTTC	CASSLDWTGDTYEQYF
.	16	TRBJ2-1	TRBV4-1	few	TGCGCCAGCAGCCCGCTCCGGGTCCCCCCTGGGAATGAGCAGTTCTTC	CASSPLRVPPGNEQFF
.	15	TRBJ2-1	TRBV7-9	few	TGTGCCAGCAGCGTTCTAGCGTACTCCTACAATGAGCAGTTCTTC	CASSVLAYSYNEQFF
.	13	TRBJ2-1	TRBV29-1	.	TGCAGCGCGGGGGGCAGGGCAAGGGGTGAGCAGTTCTTC	CSAGGRARGEQFF
.	14	TRBJ2-2	TRBV28	.	TGTGCCAGCAGACGACAGGGAGGGACCGGGGAGCTGTTTTTT	CASRRQGGTGELFF
TRBD1	14	TRBJ2-3	TRBV7-2	few	TGTGCCAGCATCCAATACAGGGGGGCAGATACGCAGTATTTT	CASIQYRGADTQYF
.	14	TRBJ2-7	TRBV28	.	TGTGCCAGCAGTCCTTTGACGGATACCTACGAGCAGTACTTC	CASSPLTDTYEQYF
.	12	TRBJ2-7	TRBV3-1	few	TGTGCCAGCAGCCAAGGTTTAAGCGAGCAGTACTTC	CASSQGLSEQYF
.	13	TRBJ1-1	TRBV6-1	few	TGTGCCACCGATCGCCGAGGGTACACTGAAGCTTTCTTT	CATDRRGYTEAFF
TRBD2	17	TRBJ2-5	TRBV6-5	.	TGTGCCAGCAGTTACGGTCTAGCGGGAGGGCCTGGCGGGACCCAGTACTTC	CASSYGLAGGPGGTQYF